The 29 T cell receptor beta chains below come from one sample, sequenced in a study of T cell responses to AZD1222 COVID-19 vaccine. Clones were read by immunoSEQ multiplex PCR, and TCRdb kept only the in-frame ones, dropping some. The data contain roughly 150,000 clones, roughly 93% of them singletons. Sequences were derived from peripheral blood, sampled 28 days after the second AZD1222 dose. These receptors originate from an adult who received the AZD1222 COVID-19 vaccine.

The chain recombines TRBV7-2 with TRBJ1-2; D is perhaps TRBD1 (6 bases). Per germline, CDR1 SGHTA and CDR2 FQGNSA. The CDR3 has 13 residues. V was clipped by 4 bases and J by 4 bases, with 10 bases between them. CDR3 nucleotide sequence: TGTGCCAGCAGCTCAGGGGTTGCCTATGGCTACACCTTC. The encoded protein is CASSSGVAYGYTF.

The genes are TRBV5-5 and TRBJ2-2; perhaps TRBD2 as D (6 bases). The V gene lost 1 base and the J gene lost 0 bases, with 13 bases spanning the gap. CDR1 is SGHKS and CDR2 is YYEKEE in the germline V gene (reference sequence). The CDR3 sequence is 17 residues long. The CDR3 sequence: CASSLHWRLANTGELFF. CDR3 bases: TGTGCCAGCAGCTTGCACTGGCGACTAGCGAACACCGGGGAGCTGTTTTTT. Full variable domain (missing parts from reference TRBV5-5 and TRBJ2-2): DAGVTQSPTHLIKTRGQQVTLRCSPISGHKSVSWYQQVLGQGPQFIFQYYEKEERGRGNFPDRFSARQFPNYSSELNVNALLLGDSALYLCASSLHWRLANTGELFFGEGSRLTVL.

This clone was found once. V is TRBV7-2 and J is TRBJ1-5, with TRBD1 as a possible D gene (6 bases). V lost 5 bases to trimming and J lost 5 bases, with 13 bases between them. Germline V gives CDR1 SGHTA, CDR2 FQGNSA. The CDR3 consists of 14 residues. The CDR3 region is CASSPGHGDQPQHF. The CDR3 DNA is TGTGCCAGCAGCCCGGGACACGGGGATCAGCCCCAGCATTTT.

The chain joins TRBV5-4 to TRBJ1-2; D not resolved. Trimming pared 0 bases from V and 2 bases from J, leaving 14 bases between. The CDR3 loop spans 16 amino acids. Germline CDR1 is SGHNT and CDR2 is YYREEE (reference sequence). The CDR3 sequence is CASSLEPGSPNYGYTF. DNA of the CDR3: TGTGCCAGCAGCTTGGAACCGGGCAGTCCCAACTATGGCTACACCTTC.

The chain uses TRBV28 and TRBJ1-2; D is uncertain. The germline V gene encodes CDR1 MDHEN and CDR2 SYDVKM. The V gene lost 3 bases and the J gene lost 4 bases, with 12 bases spanning the gap. CDR3 length equals 14 residues. The CDR3 nucleotides read TGTGCCAGCAGTTTCCCAGCAGAGTCCTATGGCTACACCTTC. Translated, it gives CASSFPAESYGYTF.

The chain combines TRBV12-5 with TRBJ1-2; D is undetermined. The length of the CDR3 is 16 residues. Trimming cost V 2 bases and J 2 bases, with 15 bases left between them. Germline V gene data show CDR1 as LGHNT and CDR2 as FRNRAP. CDR3 bases: TGTGCTAGTGGTTTGTTCCCTCGAGACAAAAACTATGGCTACACCTTC. Its translation: CASGLFPRDKNYGYTF.

This chain connects TRBV10-2 to TRBJ1-5, with unresolved D. Germline lookup yields CDR1 WSHSY and CDR2 SAAADI. The V end lost 0 bases, the J end lost 6 bases, and 6 bases lay between the germline ends. The CDR3 spans 13 residues. The CDR3, as DNA: TGCGCCAGCAGTGAGTCCGTTGGTCAGCCCCAGCATTTT. Its protein product is CASSESVGQPQHF.

This chain links TRBV5-6 with TRBJ1-3; D is undetermined. Trimming pared 3 bases from V and 0 bases from J, leaving 13 bases between. CDR3 size: 16 residues. Germline V gene sequence: CDR1 SGHDT, CDR2 YYEEEE. The CDR3 protein is CASSSAAANSGNTIYF. The CDR3 bases are TGTGCCAGCAGCTCTGCAGCTGCAAACTCTGGAAACACCATATATTTT.

V and J are TRBV5-1 and TRBJ1-3; 10 bases are shared with TRBD1. Germline CDR1 reads SGHRS; CDR2 reads YFSETQ. The J segment lost 8 bases and the V segment lost 0 bases, leaving 5 bases of the junction unmatched. This CDR3 region has 15 residues. The CDR3 coding sequence is TGCGCCAGCAGCTTGGAAGGGACAGGGGTTGACACCATATATTTT. Translation gives CASSLEGTGVDTIYF.

The chain combines TRBV19 with TRBJ1-2; unclear D gene. Trimming pared 5 bases from V and 3 bases from J, leaving 7 bases between. Germline V gene sequence: CDR1 LNHDA, CDR2 SQIVND (reference sequence). The CDR3 covers 12 residues. CDR3 in DNA: TGTGCCAGTAGTCCGACGGACTATGGCTACACCTTC. This encodes CASSPTDYGYTF.

The chain uses TRBV7-2 and TRBJ1-1; 7 bases fit TRBD1. The germline gives CDR1 SGHTA, CDR2 FQGNSA. CDR3 length: 14 amino acids. V trimming: 5 bases; J trimming: 4 bases; junction bases outside the gene matches: 7. The CDR3 loop reads CASSVSGGRTEAFF. CDR3 in DNA: TGTGCCAGCAGCGTTTCAGGGGGGCGCACTGAAGCTTTCTTT.

The chain is built from TRBV10-3 and TRBJ1-2; D not resolved. Trimming stripped 11 bases from V and 6 bases from J, with 19 bases between. Germline V CDR1 and CDR2: ENHRY, SYGVKD. The CDR3 has 13 residues. The CDR3 DNA reads TGTGCCCTCTCGAGGGAGGAAGCGAATGGCTACACCTTC. Its protein is CALSREEANGYTF.

The chain has TRBV4-3 and TRBJ1-1, with TRBD1 identical over 8 bases. The V gene's germline CDR1 is LGHNA and CDR2 YSLEER. This CDR3 is 15 amino acids long. V gave up 0 bases and J gave up 5 bases; unmatched junction bases: 5. CDR3 amino acids: CASSQDQGAWTEAFF. The CDR3 DNA sequence: TGCGCCAGCAGCCAAGACCAGGGGGCCTGGACTGAAGCTTTCTTT.

The rearrangement links TRBV6-5 to TRBJ1-6; 7 nucleotides line up with TRBD1. There are 15 residues in the CDR3. The germline V gene encodes CDR1 MNHEY and CDR2 SVGAGI. J was trimmed by 6 bases and V by 2 bases; bases with no gene match: 4. CDR3 in amino acids: CASSYRQGINSPLHF. The CDR3, as DNA: TGTGCCAGCAGTTACCGACAGGGAATTAATTCACCCCTCCACTTT.

This clone came up a few times. CDR3 residues: CASSLSLGPPGTEAFF. In DNA form, the CDR3 reads TGTGCCAGCAGCCTTTCCCTAGGGCCACCGGGGACTGAAGCTTTCTTT. This chain uses TRBV9 with TRBJ1-1, with unresolved D. The CDR3 runs to 16 residues. Trimming left V 4 bases short and J 5 bases short, with 21 bases between. The germline CDR1 and CDR2 sequences are SGDLS and YYNGEE.

The J gene is TRBJ1-2, the V gene TRBV19; D remains ambiguous. V lost 5 bases to trimming and J lost 6 bases, with 13 bases between them. Germline lookup yields CDR1 LNHDA and CDR2 SQIVND (reference sequence). This CDR3 region has 13 residues. CDR3 region: CASSRLPIDGYTF. The DNA of the CDR3 is TGTGCCAGTAGTCGACTCCCAATTGATGGCTACACCTTC.

The CDR3 here is CASSRQGPGIGQFF. The CDR3 DNA is TGTGCCAGCTCTAGACAGGGCCCGGGAATTGGGCAGTTCTTC. The chain has TRBV28 and TRBJ2-1; TRBD1 matches at 7 bases. CDR3 length: 14 amino acids. V lost 8 bases, J lost 12 bases, and 16 bases stayed unmatched. CDR1 MDHEN and CDR2 SYDVKM come from the germline V gene.

The chain joins TRBV7-9 to TRBJ2-3; 9 bases are a match to TRBD2. Germline V gives CDR1 SEHNR, CDR2 FQNEAQ (reference sequence). The CDR3 runs to 16 residues. V shed 4 bases, J shed 0 bases, and the junction held 5 bases outside the gene matches. CDR3 in amino acids: CASSSLAGESTDTQYF. CDR3 coding DNA: TGTGCCAGCAGCTCCTTAGCGGGAGAGAGCACAGATACGCAGTATTTT.

The V call is TRBV28, the J call TRBJ2-5; D might be TRBD1 (6 bases). This CDR3 has 14 residues. Deletions cut 4 bases from V and 2 bases from J, with 11 bases between. In germline, CDR1 is MDHEN, CDR2 SYDVKM. CDR3 DNA sequence: TGTGCCAGCAGTTCAGGACAGCTACAAGAGACCCAGTACTTC. Its protein product is CASSSGQLQETQYF.

This sequence joins TRBV19 and TRBJ2-1; TRBD2 is a possible D gene (6 bases). CDR1 is LNHDA, CDR2 SQIVND, per germline (reference sequence). V was shortened by 7 bases and J by 3 bases, with 13 bases between the two germline ends. This CDR3 has 14 amino acids. CDR3: CASTPGGDYNEQFF. CDR3 sequence (DNA): TGTGCCAGTACCCCCGGCGGGGACTACAATGAGCAGTTCTTC.

Only a few counts were recorded for this clone. The chain uses TRBV20-1 and TRBJ1-2; no reliable D call. This CDR3 is built from 11 residues. Germline V gives CDR1 DFQATT, CDR2 SNEGSKA (reference sequence). V lost 6 bases, J lost 12 bases, and 17 bases lay in between. The CDR3 region has the DNA TGCAGTGCCACAATAAACCGACACCACACCTTC. As protein: CSATINRHHTF.

V usage is TRBV19 and J usage is TRBJ2-6; no clear D gene. V shed 6 bases and J shed 0 bases, with 6 bases lying between them. Per germline, CDR1 LNHDA and CDR2 SQIVND (reference sequence). The CDR3 consists of 14 residues. The CDR3 sequence: CASRFGSGANVLTF. As DNA, the CDR3 is TGTGCCAGTAGGTTCGGCTCTGGGGCCAACGTCCTGACTTTC.

The chain combines TRBV7-9 with TRBJ1-2; D not certain. Germline CDR1 is SEHNR and CDR2 is FQNEAQ (reference sequence). The V end lost 1 base, the J end lost 1 base, and 10 bases lay between the germline ends. CDR3 size: 15 residues. In DNA form, the CDR3 reads TGTGCCAGCAGCTTAGGTCAAGGCTTTAACTATGGCTACACCTTC. Translating gives CASSLGQGFNYGYTF.

The rearrangement links TRBV6-5 to TRBJ1-5; 9 bases match TRBD1. The CDR3 runs 14 residues. V lost 8 bases to trimming and J lost 5 bases; unmatched junction nucleotides: 7. Per the germline V gene, CDR1 is MNHEY and CDR2 is SVGAGI. The CDR3 DNA reads as TGTGCCAGCTACAGGGGGCGGTCGGATCAGCCCCAGCATTTT. This gives the protein CASYRGRSDQPQHF.

This clone was seen once. The chain is built from TRBV18 and TRBJ2-7; D remains ambiguous. This CDR3 comprises 12 residues. Germline-derived CDR1 and CDR2 are KGHSH and LQKENI. Between the trimmed V and J ends, which lost 4 bases and 3 bases, there was a span of 7 bases. CDR3 bases: TGTGCCAGCTCACTCGACCGCTACGAGCAGTACTTC. Amino acids: CASSLDRYEQYF.

This chain links TRBV4-2 with TRBJ2-3; TRBD2 matches 11 bases. Germline CDR1 reads LGHNA; CDR2 reads YNFKEQ. V shed 4 bases, J shed 4 bases, and the junction held 7 bases outside the gene matches. This CDR3 region has 16 residues. CDR3 DNA: TGTGCCAGCAGCCGCCGTAGCGGGGGGGCGGCAGATACGCAGTATTTT. It encodes CASSRRSGGAADTQYF.

The V gene is TRBV15, the J gene TRBJ1-5; TRBD1 matches at 7 bases. The CDR3 loop spans 15 amino acids. Germline assignment: CDR1 LNHNV and CDR2 YYDKDF (reference sequence). J gave up 6 bases and V 2 bases, and 7 bases lay outside the gene matches. DNA for the CDR3: TGTGCCACCAGCAGACCCGACAGGGAACTTCAGCCCCAGCATTTT. Translated, it gives CATSRPDRELQPQHF.

This clone was counted a single time. The chain joins TRBV18 to TRBJ2-3; 7 bases map to TRBD2. The CDR3 contains 15 residues. Losses at the gene ends were 8 bases for V and 4 bases for J; bases not matched to a gene: 12. Germline V gives CDR1 KGHSH, CDR2 LQKENI. CDR3 sequence reads: CASTFSGGGPDTQYF. CDR3 sequence (DNA): TGTGCCAGCACCTTTAGTGGGGGAGGGCCAGATACGCAGTATTTT.

The chain carries TRBV10-3 and TRBJ1-4; no clear D gene. Trimming shortened V by 0 bases and J by 3 bases, and 2 bases separated the two germline ends. The CDR3 sequence is 13 residues long. In germline, CDR1 is ENHRY, CDR2 SYGVKD. CDR3 sequence (DNA): TGTGCCATCAGTGAGTCACCTAATGAAAAACTGTTTTTT. Translated, it gives CAISESPNEKLFF.